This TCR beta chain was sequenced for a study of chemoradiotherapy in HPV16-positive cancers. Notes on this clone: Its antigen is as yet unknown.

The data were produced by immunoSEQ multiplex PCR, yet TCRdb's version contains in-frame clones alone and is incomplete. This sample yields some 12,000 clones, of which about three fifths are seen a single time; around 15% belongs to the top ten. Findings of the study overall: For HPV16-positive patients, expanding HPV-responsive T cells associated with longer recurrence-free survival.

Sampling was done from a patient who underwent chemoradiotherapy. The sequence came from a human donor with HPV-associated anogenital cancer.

CDR3 sequence: CASRSRGAGTDTQYF. The CDR3 coding sequence is TGCGCCAGCAGGTCACGGGGGGCCGGCACAGATACGCAGTATTTT. This chain connects TRBV5-1 to TRBJ2-3, with D perhaps TRBD2 (7 bases). Looked up from germline, CDR1 is SGHRS and CDR2 is YFSETQ. This CDR3 has 15 amino acids. Trimming removed 5 bases from V and 1 base from J, with 14 bases in between.